These 24 T cell receptor beta chains were all obtained from the same sample, sequenced in a study of PD-1 blockade in classical Hodgkin lymphoma. Clones were read by immunoSEQ multiplex PCR, and TCRdb kept only the in-frame ones, dropping some. This sample has 72,000 or so clones, with about 93% found just once. Relapse after autologous stem cell transplantation occurred in every patient, and brentuximab vedotin exposure varied. The input for sequencing was peripheral blood mononuclear cells (PBMCs), taken at baseline. The receptors derive from a human donor with classical Hodgkin lymphoma.

For this clone: An end of the junction differs from the germline gene, which may be a read error. This rearrangement joins TRBV2 to TRBJ2-6, with a possible D match to TRBD1 (6 bases). In germline, CDR1 is SNHLY, CDR2 FYNNEI. This CDR3 comprises 20 residues. The CDR3 DNA reads as TGTGCCAGCGGTGAGCCTGGAGACAGGCGACTGTACTCTGGGGCCAACGTCCTGACTTTC. Its translation: CASGEPGDRRLYSGANVLTF. The whole variable domain, remainder taken from reference TRBV2 and TRBJ2-6, is EPEVTQTPSHQVTQMGQEVILRCVPISNHLYFYWYRQILGQKVEFLVSFYNNEISEKSEIFDDQFSVERPDGSNFTLKIRSTKLEDSAMYFCASGEPGDRRLYSGANVLTFGAGSRLTVL.

The chain employs TRBV27 and TRBJ2-7, with TRBD2 as a possible D gene (5 bases). V was trimmed by 3 bases and J by 3 bases, leaving 12 bases between them. The CDR3 covers 14 residues. The germline gives CDR1 MNHEY, CDR2 SMNVEV (reference sequence). The CDR3 region is CASSFGGPGYEQYF. CDR3 coding DNA: TGTGCCAGCAGTTTTGGCGGGCCAGGCTACGAGCAGTACTTC.

The V and J genes are TRBV15 and TRBJ1-1, with D uncertain. Per the germline V gene, CDR1 is LNHNV and CDR2 is YYDKDF (reference sequence). V lost 8 bases and J lost 2, with 12 bases in between. CDR3 size: 13 residues. In DNA form, the CDR3 reads TGTGCCACCGAGAGTGGGGTAAACACTGAAGCTTTCTTT. This gives the protein CATESGVNTEAFF. Using reference TRBV15 and TRBJ1-1 for the parts outside the CDR3, the full variable domain is DAMVIQNPRYQVTQFGKPVTLSCSQTLNHNVMYWYQQKSSQAPKLLFHYYDKDFNNEADTPDNFQSRRPNTSFCFLDIRSPGLGDTAMYLCATESGVNTEAFFGQGTRLTVV.

The chain couples TRBV7-3 to TRBJ2-1; a possible D gene is TRBD2 (6 bases). The CDR3 loop spans 15 amino acids. Trimming cost V 4 bases and J 3 bases, with 13 bases left between them. CDR1 is SGHTA and CDR2 is FQGTGA in the germline V gene. CDR3 sequence reads: CASSSNAGSYNEQFF. DNA for the CDR3: TGTGCCAGCAGCTCAAACGCGGGAAGCTACAATGAGCAGTTCTTC.

This clone was observed a single time. The gene calls are TRBV2 and TRBJ1-5; no clear D gene. CDR1 is SNHLY and CDR2 is FYNNEI in the germline V gene. This CDR3 comprises 14 residues. Trimming took off 2 bases at V and 7 bases at J, with 12 bases between the two ends. DNA of the CDR3: TGTGCCAGCAGTGAAAGGGAGGGTTGGCAGCCCCAGCATTTT. Translation: CASSEREGWQPQHF.

V usage is TRBV4-1 and J usage is TRBJ2-5, with 7 bases identical to TRBD2. Germline CDR1 and CDR2: MGHRA and YSYEKL. Trimming removed 2 bases from V and 2 bases from J; junction bases left unmatched: 5. This CDR3 contains 15 residues. CDR3 residues: CASSQLSSGQETQYF. The CDR3 DNA reads as TGCGCCAGCAGCCAACTCTCTAGCGGACAAGAGACCCAGTACTTC.

J is TRBJ2-7 and V is TRBV6-5; TRBD1 aligns across 10 bases. CDR3 size: 13 residues. Germline CDR1 reads MNHEY; CDR2 reads SVGAGI. Trimming removed 6 bases from V and 3 bases from J; junction bases left unmatched: 2. DNA for the CDR3: TGTGCCAGCAGAGACAGGGGGCTCTACGAGCAGTACTTC. Protein product: CASRDRGLYEQYF.

CDR3 in amino acids: CASSSSNEQYF. The CDR3, as DNA: TGTGCCAGCAGTTCCAGTAACGAGCAGTACTTC. J is TRBJ2-7 and V is TRBV27; D unresolved. The germline V and J ends were trimmed by 4 bases and 5 bases, with 6 bases remaining between them. This CDR3 is built from 11 residues. The germline CDR1 and CDR2 sequences are MNHEY and SMNVEV (reference sequence).

The rearrangement joins TRBV27 to TRBJ2-7, with D perhaps matching TRBD2 (6 bases). V was trimmed by 7 bases and J by 7 bases, leaving 11 bases between them. From germline, CDR1 is MNHEY and CDR2 SMNVEV (reference sequence). The CDR3 spans 11 residues. The DNA for the CDR3 is TGTGCCAGCACCCTGGGGGGAGAGCAGTACTTC. Residues: CASTLGGEQYF.

This rearrangement joins TRBV28 to TRBJ2-7; 10 bases align to TRBD2. Germline V CDR1 and CDR2: MDHEN, SYDVKM. The CDR3 runs 15 residues. V gave up 2 bases and J gave up 0 bases; unmatched junction bases: 1. For the CDR3, the DNA is TGTGCCAGCAGTTTACCTAGCGGGAGCTCCTACGAGCAGTACTTC. It specifies CASSLPSGSSYEQYF.

The V gene is TRBV6-5, the J gene TRBJ1-4, with TRBD1 identical over 8 bases. The germline V gene encodes CDR1 MNHEY and CDR2 SVGAGI. This CDR3 comprises 16 residues. Trimming took 3 bases from V and 7 from J; bases not matched to a gene: 10. CDR3 sequence: CASSYKPQDRAEKLFF. Written as DNA, the CDR3 is TGTGCCAGCAGTTATAAGCCCCAGGACAGGGCTGAAAAACTGTTTTTT.

This clone appeared a single time. V gene TRBV7-9 combines with J gene TRBJ2-7; 7 bases align to TRBD1. The germline gives CDR1 SEHNR, CDR2 FQNEAQ (reference sequence). The CDR3 spans 16 residues. V lost 5 bases and J lost 1; bases outside the gene matches: 11. The chain's CDR3 is CASSTDRDKSSYEQYF. The CDR3 nucleotides are TGTGCCAGCAGCACCGACAGGGATAAATCGTCCTACGAGCAGTACTTC.

The gene calls are TRBV30 and TRBJ2-1; 9 bases agree with TRBD2. CDR1 is GTSNPN, CDR2 SVGIG, per germline (reference sequence). There are 16 residues in the CDR3. Trimming removed 2 bases from V and 9 bases from J; junction bases left unmatched: 14. The CDR3 DNA is TGTGCCTGGAGTTTTTGGGTAGCGGGAGACAAGGGTGAGCAGTTCTTC. This translates into CAWSFWVAGDKGEQFF.

This CDR3 reads CASSVLPTGNQPQHF. In DNA, the CDR3 is TGTGCCAGCAGTGTCCTACCTACAGGAAATCAGCCCCAGCATTTT. The rearrangement uses TRBV6-6 and TRBJ1-5, with D possibly matching TRBD1 (5 bases). The CDR3 runs to 15 residues. Germline CDR1 reads MNHNY; CDR2 reads SVGAGI (reference sequence). The V end was cut by 5 bases, the J end by 4 bases, with 15 bases between.

This chain connects TRBV6-7 to TRBJ1-5, with D maybe TRBD1 (6 bases). TRBV6-7 counts as an open reading frame of uncertain function. This CDR3 contains 17 residues. With 2 bases removed from V and 3 bases from J, the gap between germline ends came to 17 bases. Written as DNA, the CDR3 is TGTGCCAGCAGTTACCCCCCACAGGGCAAATACAATCAGCCCCAGCATTTT. Its translation: CASSYPPQGKYNQPQHF.

The CDR3 coding sequence is TGTGCCAGCAGCTCAGGGGTAACCGGGGAGCTGTTTTTT. It translates to CASSSGVTGELFF. This chain joins TRBV7-3 and TRBJ2-2, with D possibly matching TRBD1 (6 bases). V lost 4 bases, J lost 5 bases, and 8 bases lay in between. The CDR3 sequence is 13 residues long. CDR1 SGHTA and CDR2 FQGTGA come from the germline V gene.

The DNA of the CDR3 is TGTGCCAGCAGCGTAGACATTAGTAGCGGAGAGACCCAGTACTTC. Translated, it gives CASSVDISSGETQYF. The chain couples TRBV9 to TRBJ2-5; possible D gene TRBD2, 6 bases. The CDR3 extends over 15 amino acids. Trimming pared 0 bases from V and 4 bases from J, leaving 13 bases between. CDR1 is SGDLS, CDR2 YYNGEE, per germline. Variable domain in full (rest from reference TRBV9 and TRBJ2-5): DSGVTQTPKHLITATGQRVTLRCSPRSGDLSVYWYQQSLDQGLQFLIQYYNGEERAKGNILERFSAQQFPDLHSELNLSSLELGDSALYFCASSVDISSGETQYFGPGTRLLVL.

This chain connects TRBV27 to TRBJ2-7; D is tentatively TRBD1 or TRBD2 (5 bases each). Per germline, CDR1 MNHEY and CDR2 SMNVEV (reference sequence). V was clipped by 6 bases and J by 2 bases, with 11 bases between them. The CDR3 totals 13 residues. CDR3: CASSLGPAYEQYF. For the CDR3, the DNA is TGTGCCAGCAGCCTGGGACCAGCCTACGAGCAGTACTTC.

This clone has just a few counts. J is TRBJ2-2 and V is TRBV30, with D possibly called TRBD1 or TRBD2 (7 bases each). CDR3 size: 15 residues. Trimming took 1 base from V and 6 from J, leaving 15 bases between them. Germline CDR1 is GTSNPN and CDR2 is SVGIG (reference sequence). CDR3 region: CAWSGGGGPPGELFF. The CDR3 DNA reads as TGTGCCTGGAGTGGGGGAGGGGGCCCACCCGGGGAGCTGTTTTTT.

This clone was picked up one time. The rearrangement uses TRBV19 and TRBJ2-7, with D maybe TRBD2 (6 bases). The CDR3 loop spans 15 amino acids. Deletions cut 4 bases from V and 2 bases from J, with 15 bases between. Germline V gene lookup returns CDR1 LNHDA and CDR2 SQIVND (reference sequence). In nucleotides, the CDR3 is TGTGCCAGTAGTACCCCCGGGGGAGTCGCCTACGAGCAGTACTTC. The encoded protein is CASSTPGGVAYEQYF.

The chain carries TRBV6-6 and TRBJ2-7; possibly TRBD2 for D (5 bases). This CDR3 comprises 16 residues. The V end lost 0 bases, the J end lost 0 bases, and 12 bases lay between the germline ends. From germline, CDR1 is MNHNY and CDR2 SVGAGI (reference sequence). The CDR3 coding sequence is TGTGCCAGCAGTTACTCCTCGGGATTTAACTCCTACGAGCAGTACTTC. Translating it yields CASSYSSGFNSYEQYF.

The rearrangement links TRBV9 to TRBJ2-3, with TRBD2 matching 11 bases. The germline gives CDR1 SGDLS, CDR2 YYNGEE. Germline trimming cut 3 bases from V and 1 base from J; bases unmatched to any gene: 4. The CDR3 has 16 residues. The DNA for the CDR3 is TGTGCCAGCAGCGGCGCTAGCGGGGGGCGCACAGATACGCAGTATTTT. Amino acids: CASSGASGGRTDTQYF.

The V call is TRBV11-2, the J call TRBJ2-4; 7 bases are a match to TRBD2. J gave up 1 base and V 0 bases, and 15 bases lay outside the gene matches. CDR1 is SGHAT and CDR2 is FQNNGV in the germline V gene. The CDR3 consists of 20 residues. CDR3 sequence: CASSLDPYPPGGLAKNIQYF. As DNA, the CDR3 is TGTGCCAGCAGCTTAGACCCTTACCCCCCGGGGGGATTGGCCAAAAACATTCAGTACTTC.

The gene calls are TRBV19 and TRBJ1-2; 8 nucleotides match TRBD1. This CDR3 region has 14 residues. After removal of 5 bases from V and 4 bases from J, the junction contained 6 bases not matched to a gene. Germline V gives CDR1 LNHDA, CDR2 SQIVND (reference sequence). Here the CDR3 reads CASSLTGQAYGYTF. In nucleotides, the CDR3 is TGTGCCAGTAGTCTCACGGGACAGGCCTATGGCTACACCTTC.